The T cell receptor beta chain under discussion was sequenced for a study of neurological immune-mediated disorders. Findings and limits, study-wide: None of the CDR3 amino acid sequences in expanded clones turned up in more than one subject, which points to private repertoires in all groups. In HTLV-1-associated myelopathy, TCR clonal expansion was greatest, and in multiple sclerosis it was least, below healthy controls.

Time point indicated: longitudinal time-point 3. The germline V gene has CDR1 MNHEY and CDR2 SVGAGI. The V gene lost 0 bases and the J gene lost 7 bases, with 9 bases spanning the gap. CDR3 length equals 13 residues. The cDNA was produced through 5'RACE with 10-nucleotide random UMIs. TCRdb re-called the 5' RACE reads through MiXCR, storing one row per CDR3 protein. The sample lists about 48,000 distinct CDR3 sequences; 10% to 15% were seen once. This clonotype was seen ten or more times. The antigen remains unidentified. The TCR originated in a male donor with HTLV-1-associated myelopathy (HAM/TSP). Sample: PBMCs. V gene TRBV6-5 combines with J gene TRBJ2-5; possible D gene TRBD2, 5 bases. DNA for the CDR3: TGTGCCAGCAGTTACTCGGACGGAGGGACCCAGTACTTC. This encodes CASSYSDGGTQYF.